This T cell receptor (beta chain) was observed in a study of beta chain features in type 1 diabetes. The study, taken as a whole, reports: People with Type 1 diabetes carried modestly yet significantly shorter TCRB CDR3s in all four CD4+ subsets. Type 1 diabetes patients had fewer VDJ junction insertions and more deletions.

This clone was observed a handful of times. Its matching antigen is unknown. Every isolated RNA sample was fully reverse transcribed, so sequencing captured expressed TCRB transcripts. The average read count of naive, central memory and regulatory T cell samples was around 3.6 million. Sequencing was performed with immunoSEQ multiplex PCR; in TCRdb, only in-frame clones are kept and a portion is missing. The data hold about 160,000 clones, with 8% to 9.5% observed a single time. V gave up 2 bases and J gave up 1 base; unmatched junction bases: 5. The CDR3 runs 16 residues. Germline-derived CDR1 and CDR2 are SGHTA and FQGNSA. A CD45RO/CCR7/CD25/CD127/CD95/CD27 panel sorted naive, central memory, regulatory and stem cell-like memory CD4+ cells. Each sorted population was over 98% pure.

The genes are TRBV7-2 and TRBJ2-5; 9 positions match TRBD2. This sequence originates from a woman younger than 30 with type 1 diabetes. The sequencing input was central memory CD4+ T cells from blood. In DNA form, the CDR3 reads TGTGCCAGCAGCTTACAAGGGACTAGCCCCCAAGAGACCCAGTACTTC. As protein: CASSLQGTSPQETQYF.